This TCR beta chain was documented in a study of vaccination and CD4 T cells after COVID-19. Study at large: Participants were vaccinated with two doses, given as either BNT162b2 or mRNA-1273 vaccine.

Comment on this clonotype: Its antigen is currently unknown.

V lost 1 base to trimming and J lost 0 bases, with 9 bases between them. Germline V CDR1 and CDR2: MGHRA, YSYEKL. There are 15 residues in the CDR3. Treatment noted: approximately nine-day PBMC culture with coronavirus spike peptide pools or control peptides (ViraFEST assay). CD4+ T cells that had been cultured provided DNA sequenced with the Oncomine TCR Beta short-read assay. It was from cultured CD4+ T cells that genomic DNA was extracted. TCRdb processed the PCR reads anew with MiXCR; each CDR3 protein has one entry. Seen here are some 10,000 distinct CDR3 sequences, 50% to 70% observed once, and the top ten hold about a fifth.

The clonotype originates from a human donor who had recovered from COVID-19. The sequenced sample was CD4+ T cells from blood, cultured in vitro. The chain joins TRBV4-1 to TRBJ1-2, with D unresolved. The CDR3 protein is CASSQGEASNYGYTF. CDR3 coding DNA: TGCGCCAGCAGCCAAGGGGAGGCTTCTAACTATGGCTACACCTTC.